This TCR beta chain was captured in a study of T cells in Graves' hyperthyroidism and ophthalmopathy (dated by TCRdb to between 2018 and 2021). Background for the entire study: To identify distinguishing TCR V-J signatures, a discovery cohort of 100 or so patients was used, comprising some 45 with Graves' ophthalmopathy and around 60 with stable Graves' hyperthyroidism. An independent validation cohort of 18 to 20 hyperthyroidism patients and 17 patients who later progressed to ophthalmopathy tested prospective prediction of ophthalmopathy. The roughly 100 discovery patients were randomly divided into training and test sets at a 7:3 ratio. In six Graves' hyperthyroidism patients, the study also compared T-cell repertoires from thyroid tissue with T-cell repertoires from blood. Once sampling was done, hyperthyroidism patients were given methimazole at a starting dose of 30 mg daily, whereas ophthalmopathy patients were given high-dose intravenous methylprednisolone. According to the paper, TCR Vbeta CDR3 sequencing was carried out on some 140 peripheral blood samples, which came from over 40 ophthalmopathy, 75 or so hyperthyroidism and about 17 progressor patients. Here is what the overall study found, with its caveats: Sample size was not statistically predetermined, and blinding of investigators to group allocation was not performed. Most expanded thyroid clonotypes (frequency above 0.001) were also detected in blood, a finding suggesting that blood repertoires may reflect thyroid immune responses. In cross-validation, a model built on a 13 V-J signature told ophthalmopathy apart from stable hyperthyroidism with less than 90% sensitivity and 81% to 82% specificity, and in testing the same model reached 80%/75%. In validation, the model predicted progression to ophthalmopathy with roughly 70% sensitivity and approximately 74% specificity, a median of about 6 months before onset.

A patient counted as having stable Graves' hyperthyroidism if no progression to ophthalmopathy occurred over 18 months of follow-up. Hyperthyroidism patients were newly diagnosed, had a disease duration of under 2 months, and were aged 18 to 65 years. Any patient with an uncontrolled infection, another autoimmune disease, pregnancy or lactation was excluded. Diagnoses were established on the basis of clinical symptoms, serum thyroxine and TRAb, thyroid ultrasound, and orbital computed tomography. Total RNA was extracted with Trizol reagent, and quality was checked on an Agilent 2100 Bioanalyzer. The TCR beta CDR3 regions were amplified from RNA transcripts. A first-round RT-PCR of the TCR CDR3 used the HTBI primer set with the Qiagen OneStep RT-PCR kit. The libraries were constructed in a second round of multiplex PCR and then size-selected and purified. Paired-end sequencing of the libraries was performed with 100 bp reads on an Illumina HiSeq2000. The authors' pipeline ran thus. SOAPnuke was used to process the raw data, with reads discarded if the reads contained adapters or uncalled bases, had a mean Phred below 15, or lacked an exact constant-primer or identifier match. High-quality paired reads were merged with COPE v1.2.5, and unique nucleotide sequences were defined as clonotypes. Clonotypes were aligned to IMGT TRBV, TRBD and TRBJ reference segments using MiTCR v1.1. Only V-J combinations with frequency above 0.0001, covering about 99% of repertoires, were analysed. The TCS score was defined as the ratio of F50 (clonal expansion) to E x V (chaos), calculated using BLOSUM62-based TCRdist between CDR3 peptides within each V-J. Welch's t-statistics and random forest reduced 500 to 650 V-J features to under 15, which were used in a naive Bayes classifier (R e1071). The similarity between thyroid and blood repertoires was quantified using the Morisita-Horn index. The public sequencing data were trimmed at Q25 with fastp and processed into clonotypes with MiXCR by TCRdb, which kept only in-frame beta chains. When rows share a CDR3 protein, they turn into one entry using the most common DNA and genes. The V and J calls were determined by TCRdb, not by the authors. The table for this sample lists roughly 570,000 distinct CDR3 sequences; more than 45% of them were counted only once. The ten largest clonotypes hold around 7.7% of the sample.

Details on this clonotype: Its antigen is unknown. Likely a read error: the CDR3 ends without its conserved phenylalanine or tryptophan. No DNA is shown, since the ends of the CDR3 on it are uncertain; the CDR3 is the one TCRdb lists.

The CDR1 and CDR2 encoded by the germline V gene are KGHDR and SFDVKD. The CDR3 numbers 13 amino acids, ends counted. This clonotype originated in a woman under 30 with Graves' hyperthyroidism. Sequencing was carried out using peripheral blood or thyroid tissue (not recorded which). The sequence links TRBV24-1 to TRBJ2-2; TRBD2 is the table's D call and was not checked against the DNA. The CDR3 protein is CATSDSKGLAGAK.